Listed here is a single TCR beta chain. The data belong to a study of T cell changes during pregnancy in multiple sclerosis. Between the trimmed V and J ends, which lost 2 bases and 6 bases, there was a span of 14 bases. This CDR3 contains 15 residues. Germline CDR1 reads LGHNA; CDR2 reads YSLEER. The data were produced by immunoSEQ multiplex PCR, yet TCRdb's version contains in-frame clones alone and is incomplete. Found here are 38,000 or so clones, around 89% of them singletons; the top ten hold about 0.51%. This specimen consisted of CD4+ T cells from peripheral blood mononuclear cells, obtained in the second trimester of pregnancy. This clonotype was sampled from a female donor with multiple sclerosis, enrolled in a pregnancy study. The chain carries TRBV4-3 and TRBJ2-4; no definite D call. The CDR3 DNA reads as TGCGCCAGCAGCCAACCCAGCCAGGCAGGAAACATTCAGTACTTC. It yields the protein CASSQPSQAGNIQYF.